This T cell receptor beta chain was recorded in a study of response to subunit inactivated influenza vaccine. Broader study findings: Every seasonal influenza vaccination brings in few new T cells, the authors suggested.

Deletions cut 0 bases from V and 0 bases from J, with 12 bases between. This CDR3 comprises 18 residues. Germline loops: CDR1 MNHEY, CDR2 SMNVEV (reference sequence). TCRdb used MiXCR to reprocess the RT-PCR reads, holding one entry per CDR3 protein. The table shows about 500,000 distinct CDR3 sequences, with approximately 15% occurring only once. There are many counts of this clonotype. Its antigen remains unknown. J is TRBJ1-6 and V is TRBV27, with D hard to call. This sequence was found in a man in his fifties or sixties who received an inactivated influenza vaccine. The specimen was CD4+ T cells sorted from PBMCs, collected about 24 months after vaccination. The CDR3 DNA sequence: TGTGCCAGCAGTTTATCGAAAGGGATAAGCTCCTATAATTCACCCCTCCACTTT. It encodes CASSLSKGISSYNSPLHF.